What follows are 24 T cell receptor beta chains derived from one specimen sequenced in a study of blood T cell repertoires in COVID-19. Assay: immunoSEQ multiplex PCR; the TCRdb copy retains only in-frame clones and omits some. The sample shows under 200,000 clones, 89% of them seen only once. Sample: PBMCs or T cells enriched from blood (not recorded which). These TCRs come from a young woman who had recovered from COVID-19.

J is TRBJ1-1 and V is TRBV11-2; D remains ambiguous. V lost 3 bases, J lost 11 bases, and 13 bases lay in between. This CDR3 spans 12 amino acids. Germline V gene data show CDR1 as SGHAT and CDR2 as FQNNGV. CDR3: CASSLGWPGAFF. The CDR3 DNA sequence: TGTGCCAGCAGCTTGGGGTGGCCGGGGGCTTTCTTT.

This chain uses TRBV9 with TRBJ2-3; 11 bases are a match to TRBD1. Germline trimming cut 7 bases from V and 6 bases from J; bases unmatched to any gene: 10. The CDR3 loop spans 15 amino acids. Germline loops: CDR1 SGDLS, CDR2 YYNGEE. DNA of the CDR3: TGTGCCAGCCGGCCGGGACAGGGGGGGGCGGATACGCAGTATTTT. It specifies CASRPGQGGADTQYF.

V usage is TRBV19 and J usage is TRBJ1-5; weak D call: TRBD1 (5 bases). The CDR3 has 16 residues. V was shortened by 1 base and J by 6 bases, with 16 bases between the two germline ends. CDR1 is LNHDA and CDR2 is SQIVND in the germline V gene (reference sequence). The CDR3, as DNA: TGTGCCAGTAGTATAGGGATCTCAGGGTTAAGTCAGCCCCAGCATTTT. Amino acids: CASSIGISGLSQPQHF. The full variable domain, completed using reference TRBV19 and TRBJ1-5, is DGGITQSPKYLFRKEGQNVTLSCEQNLNHDAMYWYRQDPGQGLRLIYYSQIVNDFQKGDIAEGYSVSREKKESFPLTVTSAQKNPTAFYLCASSIGISGLSQPQHFGDGTRLSIL.

This sequence joins TRBV18 and TRBJ2-7; D not certain. The CDR3 consists of 17 residues. Germline V gene data show CDR1 as KGHSH and CDR2 as LQKENI. V was clipped by 2 bases and J by 1 base, with 18 bases between them. The CDR3: CASSPLDFPVTSYEQYF. The CDR3 DNA reads TGTGCCAGCTCACCATTAGACTTTCCGGTCACGTCCTACGAGCAGTACTTC. The full variable domain, in which reference TRBV18 and TRBJ2-7 provide the parts outside the CDR3, is NAGVMQNPRHLVRRRGQEARLRCSPMKGHSHVYWYRQLPEEGLKFMVYLQKENIIDESGMPKERFSAEFPKEGPSILRIQQVVRGDSAAYFCASSPLDFPVTSYEQYFGPGTRLTVT.

The chain combines TRBV30 with TRBJ2-1, with 7 bases aligning to TRBD2. The CDR3 totals 16 residues. V shed 0 bases, J shed 4 bases, and the junction held 9 bases outside the gene matches. Germline values: CDR1 GTSNPN, CDR2 SVGIG (reference sequence). In nucleotides, the CDR3 is TGTGCCTGGAGTGTAGGAGAACTAGCGAATTACAATGAGCAGTTCTTC. Translating it yields CAWSVGELANYNEQFF.

V usage is TRBV6-5 and J usage is TRBJ1-1, with D possibly matching TRBD1 (6 bases). CDR1 and CDR2 from the germline V gene are MNHEY and SVGAGI. The CDR3 sequence is 14 residues long. Trimming pared 2 bases from V and 0 bases from J, leaving 7 bases between. The CDR3 DNA reads as TGTGCCAGCAGTTACAACAGGGTGAACACTGAAGCTTTCTTT. It yields the protein CASSYNRVNTEAFF.

This sequence joins TRBV4-2 and TRBJ2-1; D not resolved. There are 17 residues in the CDR3. Germline V lookup: CDR1 LGHNA, CDR2 YNFKEQ. V lost 6 bases and J 0 bases, leaving 18 bases between the germline ends. The CDR3 is CASREASSPSSYNEQFF. CDR3 nucleotides: TGTGCCAGCAGAGAGGCCTCCTCTCCTAGCTCCTACAATGAGCAGTTCTTC.

The rearrangement joins TRBV5-4 to TRBJ2-3, with 7 bases matching TRBD2. V trimming: 2 bases; J trimming: 0 bases; junction bases outside the gene matches: 0. CDR1 SGHNT and CDR2 YYREEE come from the germline V gene (reference sequence). The CDR3 has 14 residues. The CDR3: CASSFGGSTDTQYF. The CDR3 DNA follows: TGTGCCAGCAGCTTCGGGGGGAGCACAGATACGCAGTATTTT. Together with reference TRBV5-4 and TRBJ2-3, the CDR3 gives the full variable domain: ETGVTQSPTHLIKTRGQQVTLRCSSQSGHNTVSWYQQALGQGPQFIFQYYREEENGRGNFPPRFSGLQFPNYSSELNVNALELDDSALYLCASSFGGSTDTQYFGPGTRLTVL.

The chain joins TRBV4-1 to TRBJ2-1, with 7 bases lining up with TRBD2. Germline V gives CDR1 MGHRA, CDR2 YSYEKL. The CDR3 spans 16 residues. V lost 1 base and J lost 7; bases outside the gene matches: 10. The CDR3 DNA reads TGCGCCAGCAGCCAAGTGTCGGCGGGAGTCGGAAATGAGCAGTTCTTC. Its translation is CASSQVSAGVGNEQFF.

This clone came up a few times. J is TRBJ1-6 and V is TRBV5-1; the match to TRBD1 covers 8 bases. CDR1 is SGHRS and CDR2 is YFSETQ in the germline V gene. J gave up 11 bases and V 2 bases, and 9 bases lay outside the gene matches. There are 15 residues in the CDR3. CDR3: CASSLGRTGSTPLHF. CDR3 DNA sequence: TGCGCCAGCAGCTTAGGTAGGACAGGGTCAACACCCCTCCACTTT.

J is TRBJ2-2 and V is TRBV5-3; 9 nucleotides agree with TRBD1. TRBV5-3 is an ORF, and what it does is uncertain. With 3 bases clipped from V and 2 bases from J, the junction kept 8 bases outside the gene matches. The CDR3 contains 17 residues. This chain's CDR3 is CARSSIMGQGNTGELFF. CDR3 in DNA: TGTGCCAGAAGCTCGATAATGGGACAGGGCAACACCGGGGAGCTGTTTTTT.

The rearrangement joins TRBV7-3 to TRBJ2-4, with D perhaps TRBD2 (6 bases). CDR1 SGHTA and CDR2 FQGTGA come from the germline V gene. This CDR3 is built from 15 residues. The germline V and J ends were trimmed by 3 bases and 8 bases, with 17 bases remaining between them. The CDR3 DNA sequence: TGTGCCAGCAGCTTGGCGGGGAGAGGGGCGGACATTCAGTACTTC. This sequence encodes CASSLAGRGADIQYF.

This chain uses TRBV19 with TRBJ2-5, with TRBD2 matching over 12 bases. The CDR3 totals 18 residues. V shed 4 bases, J shed 1 base, and the junction held 10 bases outside the gene matches. CDR1 is LNHDA and CDR2 is SQIVND in the germline V gene (reference sequence). The DNA of the CDR3 is TGTGCCAGTAGTAAAACTAGCGGGAGGAGGAGCGGCCAAGAGACCCAGTACTTC. Its protein product is CASSKTSGRRSGQETQYF.

The rearrangement joins TRBV28 to TRBJ2-7, with D possibly matching TRBD2 (6 bases). The V and J ends lost 6 bases and 9 bases respectively, with 21 bases between them. The CDR3 contains 14 residues. The germline gives CDR1 MDHEN, CDR2 SYDVKM. The CDR3 DNA is TGTGCCAGCAGCCCGGGGCGGAGGGTGGCGGGGCAGTACTTC. The encoded protein is CASSPGRRVAGQYF.

The chain couples TRBV28 to TRBJ2-3; weak D call: TRBD1 (6 bases). V gave up 6 bases and J gave up 1 base, with 14 bases separating them. The germline gives CDR1 MDHEN, CDR2 SYDVKM. This CDR3 spans 15 amino acids. The CDR3 DNA reads as TGTGCCAGCAGCTGGGCAGGGGAAGGCACAGATACGCAGTATTTT. This codes for CASSWAGEGTDTQYF.

The V call is TRBV3-1 (or the pseudogene TRBV3-2), the J call TRBJ2-1, with 7 bases matching TRBD1. The CDR3 sequence is 13 residues long. Germline trimming cut 1 base from V and 6 bases from J; bases unmatched to any gene: 0. CDR1 is LGHDT and CDR2 is YNNKEL in the germline V gene (reference sequence). The chain's CDR3 is CASSQGDSNEQFF. CDR3 in DNA: TGTGCCAGCAGCCAAGGGGACAGCAATGAGCAGTTCTTC.

The chain carries TRBV12-3 or TRBV12-4 and TRBJ2-7; 7 bases fit TRBD1. The CDR3 runs 12 residues. J lost 5 bases, V lost 8 bases, and 6 bases had no gene match. CDR3 sequence: CASGDRENEQYF. In DNA, the CDR3 is TGTGCCAGCGGTGACAGGGAAAACGAGCAGTACTTC.

This clone turned up a few times. This sequence joins TRBV29-1 and TRBJ1-5; D not certain. CDR1 SQVTM and CDR2 ANQGSEA come from the germline V gene. The V end was cut by 4 bases, the J end by 3 bases, with 7 bases between. There are 12 residues in the CDR3. The CDR3, as DNA: TGCAGCGTTGGACACCCCAATCAGCCCCAGCATTTT. It encodes CSVGHPNQPQHF.

CDR3 coding DNA: TGCGCCAGCAGCGGAACCCGACAGAACGGCGATGAGCAGTTCTTC. Protein sequence: CASSGTRQNGDEQFF. The gene calls are TRBV5-1 and TRBJ2-1; D is possibly TRBD1 (5 bases). V was trimmed by 4 bases and J by 8 bases, leaving 19 bases between them. CDR3 size: 15 residues. Germline CDR1 and CDR2: SGHRS and YFSETQ.

This rearrangement joins TRBV5-1 to TRBJ1-1; D unclear. The CDR3 is 16 residues long. Trimming left V 2 bases short and J 0 bases short, with 14 bases between. Germline lookup yields CDR1 SGHRS and CDR2 YFSETQ. As DNA, the CDR3 is TGCGCCAGCAGCTTCCGGTCGGGAACGCTGAACACTGAAGCTTTCTTT. It yields the protein CASSFRSGTLNTEAFF.

The chain carries TRBV13 and TRBJ1-3; D is undetermined. This CDR3 is 17 amino acids long. Germline CDR1 is PRHDT and CDR2 is FYEKMQ (reference sequence). Deletions cut 2 bases from V and 0 bases from J, with 14 bases between. The CDR3 nucleotides are TGTGCCAGCAGCTTACTTAGCGCGCTGGGCTCTGGAAACACCATATATTTT. Translated: CASSLLSALGSGNTIYF.

The rearrangement uses TRBV7-9 and TRBJ1-4; perhaps TRBD1 as D (6 bases). Trimming stripped 9 bases from V and 5 bases from J, with 16 bases between. The CDR3 spans 14 residues. The V gene's germline CDR1 is SEHNR and CDR2 FQNEAQ (reference sequence). CDR3 DNA: TGTGCCAGTGCCCAGGGGCGGGAGAATGAAAAACTGTTTTTT. This encodes CASAQGRENEKLFF. The full variable domain, with the rest looked up from reference TRBV7-9 and TRBJ1-4, is DTGVSQNPRHKITKRGQNVTFRCDPISEHNRLYWYRQTLGQGPEFLTYFQNEAQLEKSRLLSDRFSAERPKGSFSTLEIQRTEQGDSAMYLCASAQGRENEKLFFGSGTQLSVL.

The chain carries TRBV7-9 and TRBJ2-1; TRBD2 agrees at 7 bases. The CDR3 covers 17 residues. Germline V lookup: CDR1 SEHNR, CDR2 FQNEAQ (reference sequence). The V gene end was trimmed by 5 bases and the J gene end by 6 bases; junction bases not matched to a gene: 16. DNA for the CDR3: TGTGCCAGCAGCCCAACGCTTGGACGGGGGAGGGGCAATGAGCAGTTCTTC. Protein: CASSPTLGRGRGNEQFF.

The V and J genes are TRBV2 and TRBJ1-1; D is unresolved. Looked up from germline, CDR1 is SNHLY and CDR2 is FYNNEI. Trimming removed 8 bases from V and 7 bases from J, with 20 bases in between. The CDR3 extends over 14 amino acids. The chain's CDR3 is CASGRAGSVGEAFF. CDR3 nucleotide sequence: TGTGCCAGCGGAAGAGCGGGGTCTGTCGGTGAAGCTTTCTTT.